These 4 T cell receptor beta chains originate from one sample sequenced in a study of cytomegalovirus exposure and HLA in healthy donors. Primers for the PCR totalled 60 Vbeta and 13 Jbeta. Assay used: immunoSEQ multiplex PCR; TCRdb lists only in-frame clones, some missing. Counted here are around 180,000 clones, around 79% occurring once; the ten biggest clones make up roughly 1.6%. The sample taken for sequencing was PBMCs. All receptors come from a woman aged 45-65 years in good health and CMV-seronegative.

This chain links TRBV9 with TRBJ1-2; D is unresolved. V lost 6 bases and J lost 4, with 10 bases in between. The CDR3 contains 12 residues. Germline assignment: CDR1 SGDLS and CDR2 YYNGEE. CDR3 protein: CASKQEAYGYTF. Here the CDR3 DNA reads TGTGCCAGCAAACAAGAGGCCTATGGCTACACCTTC.

V gene TRBV11-2 combines with J gene TRBJ1-5; no clear D. With 4 bases removed from V and 4 bases from J, the gap between germline ends came to 14 bases. CDR1 and CDR2 (germline): SGHAT, FQNNGV. CDR3 length: 15 residues. CDR3 sequence reads: CASSSREAGNQPQHF. CDR3 DNA: TGTGCCAGCAGCTCAAGAGAGGCGGGAAATCAGCCCCAGCATTTT.

This sequence joins TRBV11-2 and TRBJ1-3, with TRBD1 matching 8 bases. J gave up 4 bases and V 2 bases, and 10 bases lay outside the gene matches. Germline-derived CDR1 and CDR2 are SGHAT and FQNNGV. This CDR3 region has 17 residues. This CDR3 is CASSLSGQGPEGNTIYF. The CDR3 nucleotides read TGTGCCAGCAGCTTATCAGGACAGGGTCCGGAAGGAAACACCATATATTTT.

CDR3 nucleotides: TGTGCCAGCAGCCTAGGGGGCTTGGCGGGGGGGCGAGAGACCCAGTACTTC. Encoded protein: CASSLGGLAGGRETQYF. This chain links TRBV5-4 with TRBJ2-5; 9 bases map to TRBD2. The V gene's germline CDR1 is SGHNT and CDR2 YYREEE (reference sequence). The ends lost 4 bases at V and 4 bases at J; junction bases unmatched: 14. The CDR3 sequence is 17 residues long. The complete variable domain, with remaining parts taken from reference TRBV5-4 and TRBJ2-5, reads ETGVTQSPTHLIKTRGQQVTLRCSSQSGHNTVSWYQQALGQGPQFIFQYYREEENGRGNFPPRFSGLQFPNYSSELNVNALELDDSALYLCASSLGGLAGGRETQYFGPGTRLLVL.